This entry features one T cell receptor beta chain sequence. No antigen is known for it. V was pared by 4 bases and J by 1 base, with 11 bases between. CDR1 is LGHDT and CDR2 is YNNKEL in the germline V gene (reference sequence). The CDR3 spans 15 residues. The data were obtained in a study of post-analysis software for immune sequencing data. Study background: In terms of disease course, relapsing-remitting, secondary progressive and progressive-relapsing multiple sclerosis were included.

Study-wide points: F-measure co-clustering was strong for batch-matched samples. Versus controls, multiple sclerosis patients showed significantly lower diversity (normalized Chao1). Patients had higher frequencies than controls of roughly five TRBV segments, including TRBV5-6, TRBV5-1 and TRBV20-1.

The TCR beta cDNA libraries contained unique molecular identifiers. Via MiXCR, TCRdb re-called the PCR reads, giving one row per CDR3 protein. The data hold more than 350,000 distinct CDR3 sequences, with less than 40% observed a single time. The gene calls are TRBV3-1 and TRBJ1-5; the D is unclear. This receptor was obtained from a girl aged 2 to 9 with multiple sclerosis. Input material: blood. CDR3 coding DNA: TGTGCCAGCAGCCCGGGTGGGGTGAGCAATCAGCCCCAGCATTTT. This codes for CASSPGGVSNQPQHF.